The TCR beta chain under discussion was sequenced for a study of naive and memory T cell subsets. General study results and limits: Over 90% of naive TCR sequences appeared only once, unlike memory subsets. Especially in CD8 cells, naive repertoires contained a few larger clonotypes, possibly CD45RA-re-expressing memory cells. No ground truth validated the naive and memory repertoire findings.

The beta constant-region primer was an equimolar mix of two oligonucleotides covering TRBC1 and TRBC2. The ligated cDNA underwent four PCR rounds using SP2 and nested alpha and beta constant-region primers. Each CDR3 protein gets one entry after TCRdb re-called the UMI-ligation and nested PCR reads with MiXCR. The table records 98,000 or so distinct CDR3 sequences, approximately 11% of them present only once. This clonotype was detected only a few times. Its specificity is not known. Sequential positive selection took CD4 T cells first, then CD8 T cells. Cells stained for CD3, CD4, CD8, CD45RA and CD27 were sorted into four subsets. This clonotype was sampled from a human donor in good health. The sequenced sample consisted of naive CD4+ T cells from blood.

CDR3 coding DNA: TGTGCCAGCAGCAAAAACAGGGCTGGGCCCCAAGAGACCCAGTACTTC. It yields the protein CASSKNRAGPQETQYF. The chain recombines TRBV7-3 with TRBJ2-5, with D perhaps TRBD1 (6 bases). Trimming cost V 5 bases and J 1 base, with 17 bases left between them. This CDR3 spans 16 amino acids. Germline CDR1 is SGHTA and CDR2 is FQGTGA.